Here is one T cell receptor (beta chain) with its context. This CDR3 comprises 16 residues. Germline V gene lookup returns CDR1 SNHLY and CDR2 FYNNEI. J gave up 0 bases and V 6 bases, and 6 bases lay outside the gene matches. This sample was included in a study of blood T cell repertoires in COVID-19. Study at large: Spain, Italy and the United States supplied samples that represented acute and convalescent COVID-19. From T cells, B-cell-depleted T cells, or PBMCs came the material, which was cDNA or gDNA.

TCRdb's copy holds only in-frame clones and misses some; the assay was immunoSEQ multiplex PCR. Here the sample spans about 60,000 clones, approximately 80% being singletons. The chain employs TRBV2 and TRBJ2-2; 8 positions match TRBD1. The sample taken for sequencing was peripheral blood. The sequence came from a human donor in a cohort sampled during active COVID-19. CDR3 loop: CASSLRTGTNTGELFF. For the CDR3, the DNA is TGTGCCAGCAGCCTGAGGACAGGGACGAACACCGGGGAGCTGTTTTTT.